This record looks at one T cell receptor beta chain sequence and its context. Its antigen is not known. The data were obtained in a study of OX40 agonist ivuxolimab in advanced cancers. About the research overall: The eligibility criteria allowed prior anti-PD-1, anti-PD-L1 or anti-CTLA-4 therapy, and around 40% had some.

Sequencing was performed with immunoSEQ multiplex PCR; in TCRdb, only in-frame clones are kept and a portion is missing. The sample has roughly 71,000 clones, roughly 85% seen once; the top ten hold 0.83%. Study-level results: Some nonresponders also had low normalized T-cell clonal expansion.

Blood draws occurred at baseline, cycle 4 day 1, and cycle 7 day 1. The TCR comes from an adult with an advanced solid tumor such as melanoma, head and neck, liver or kidney cancer. The specimen was CD4+ or CD8+ T cells sorted from blood, collected in a trial of the OX40 agonist ivuxolimab.

For the CDR3, the DNA is TGTGCCTGGAGTGGATTAGGGGCCTCAAATGAAAAACTGTTTTTT. Its protein is CAWSGLGASNEKLFF. The V call is TRBV30, the J call TRBJ1-4; the D gene is possibly TRBD1 (5 bases). V lost 1 base and J 5 bases, leaving 14 bases between the germline ends. CDR1 is GTSNPN and CDR2 is SVGIG in the germline V gene (reference sequence). The CDR3 spans 15 residues. The variable domain in full, completed from reference TRBV30 and TRBJ1-4, reads SQTIHQWPATLVQPVGSPLSLECTVEGTSNPNLYWYRQAAGRGLQLLFYSVGIGQISSEVPQNLSASRPQDRQFILSSKKLLLSDSGFYLCAWSGLGASNEKLFFGSGTQLSVL.